The T cell receptor (beta chain) under discussion was sequenced for a study of T cell changes during pregnancy in multiple sclerosis. Clones were sequenced by immunoSEQ multiplex PCR, and TCRdb holds only the in-frame ones, with some missing. The data show more than 20,000 clones, 85% to 95% seen once. V was trimmed by 0 bases and J by 4 bases, leaving 7 bases between them. The CDR3 is 14 amino acids. The V gene's germline CDR1 is MNHEY and CDR2 SVGAGI. The sequencing here drew on CD8+ T cells from peripheral blood mononuclear cells, taken in the third trimester of pregnancy. The sequence came from a female donor with multiple sclerosis, enrolled in a pregnancy study. This chain joins TRBV6-5 and TRBJ2-1, with D possibly matching TRBD1 (5 bases). Here the CDR3 reads CASSYSQGYNEQFF. The CDR3 coding sequence is TGTGCCAGCAGTTACTCCCAGGGATACAATGAGCAGTTCTTC.